One and the same sample provided the 27 T cell receptor beta chains below, sequenced in a study of shared clonotypes between healthy human individuals. Assay used: immunoSEQ multiplex PCR; TCRdb lists only in-frame clones, some missing. The sample holds millions of clones, 90% to 95% seen once. The sequenced sample was naive CD4+ T cells sorted from blood. Subset indicated: CD45RA+ positively selected. Source of these receptors: a man aged 18 to 30 in good health.

The chain recombines TRBV6-6 with TRBJ1-1, with D possibly TRBD1 on 6 matching bases. Trimming stripped 11 bases from V and 4 bases from J, with 14 bases between. This CDR3 is built from 12 residues. CDR1 is MNHNY, CDR2 SVGAGI, per germline (reference sequence). CDR3: CALRDTFTEAFF. The CDR3 nucleotides read TGTGCCTTAAGGGACACCTTCACTGAAGCTTTCTTT.

CDR3 sequence reads: CASRAPPSNQPQHF. The CDR3 DNA reads TGTGCCAGCAGAGCCCCACCTAGCAATCAGCCCCAGCATTTT. The gene calls are TRBV6-1 and TRBJ1-5; D is unresolved. CDR1 MNHNS and CDR2 SASEGT come from the germline V gene. The CDR3 extends over 14 amino acids. The V and J ends lost 6 bases and 0 bases respectively, with 9 bases between them.

The V gene is TRBV18, the J gene TRBJ2-3, with 11 nucleotides matching TRBD2. With 3 bases clipped from V and 1 base from J, the junction kept 3 bases outside the gene matches. In germline, CDR1 is KGHSH, CDR2 LQKENI. The CDR3 runs 16 residues. The CDR3 spells CASSPPSGGRTDTQYF. CDR3 coding DNA: TGTGCCAGCTCACCCCCTAGCGGGGGGCGCACAGATACGCAGTATTTT. Full variable domain (remainder filled in from reference TRBV18 and TRBJ2-3): NAGVMQNPRHLVRRRGQEARLRCSPMKGHSHVYWYRQLPEEGLKFMVYLQKENIIDESGMPKERFSAEFPKEGPSILRIQQVVRGDSAAYFCASSPPSGGRTDTQYFGPGTRLTVL.

The J gene is TRBJ2-7, the V gene TRBV6-5; TRBD2 matches 11 bases. The CDR3 length is 15 residues. Trimming cost V 10 bases and J 3 bases; bases outside gene matches: 11. CDR1 and CDR2 from the germline V gene are MNHEY and SVGAGI. CDR3 residues: CATSGGTSGLYEQYF. The CDR3 nucleotides are TGTGCCACCTCGGGGGGGACTAGCGGCCTCTACGAGCAGTACTTC.

J is TRBJ2-7 and V is TRBV9, with D tentatively TRBD2 (5 bases). The germline V gene encodes CDR1 SGDLS and CDR2 YYNGEE. This CDR3 has 14 amino acids. The V and J ends lost 4 bases and 1 base respectively, with 12 bases between them. The CDR3 sequence: CASSPRTVSYEQYF. In DNA form, the CDR3 reads TGTGCCAGCAGCCCCCGGACTGTTTCCTACGAGCAGTACTTC. Supplemented by reference TRBV9 and TRBJ2-7, the full variable domain reads DSGVTQTPKHLITATGQRVTLRCSPRSGDLSVYWYQQSLDQGLQFLIQYYNGEERAKGNILERFSAQQFPDLHSELNLSSLELGDSALYFCASSPRTVSYEQYFGPGTRLTVT.

The chain's CDR3 is CASSQGDRTTNYGYTF. Written as DNA, the CDR3 is TGCGCCAGCAGCCAAGGGGACAGGACTACTAACTATGGCTACACCTTC. The chain carries TRBV4-1 and TRBJ1-2; 8 bases align to TRBD1. Germline CDR1 is MGHRA and CDR2 is YSYEKL. The J segment lost 0 bases and the V segment lost 1 base, leaving 4 bases of the junction unmatched. This CDR3 region has 16 residues.

The count of this clone is one. Since a much larger clone is just one base distant, this may be a read error. The genes are TRBV2 and TRBJ1-5; 11 positions agree with TRBD1. Germline CDR1 reads SNHLY; CDR2 reads FYNNEI. There are 14 residues in the CDR3. The CDR3 loop is CVSTRTGGHQPQHF. CDR3 coding DNA: TGTGTCAGCACCCGGACAGGGGGCCATCAGCCCCAGCATTTT.

This clone appeared once. This chain joins TRBV7-2 and TRBJ1-1; tentatively, D is TRBD1 (6 bases). The germline V gene encodes CDR1 SGHTA and CDR2 FQGNSA. The V and J ends lost 1 base and 2 bases respectively, with 14 bases between them. The CDR3 length is 16 residues. This CDR3 is CASSLGDPRGNTEAFF. The CDR3 nucleotides read TGTGCCAGCAGCTTAGGCGACCCCAGGGGTAACACTGAAGCTTTCTTT.

The chain uses TRBV9 and TRBJ2-5, with 8 bases identical to TRBD1. J was trimmed by 5 bases and V by 1 base; bases with no gene match: 7. The CDR3 contains 15 residues. CDR1 and CDR2 (germline): SGDLS, YYNGEE. CDR3 sequence: CASSVQTGVKETQYF. The CDR3 DNA sequence: TGTGCCAGCAGCGTACAGACAGGGGTGAAGGAGACCCAGTACTTC.

The genes are TRBV7-6 and TRBJ2-3; the match to TRBD2 covers 9 bases. The junction had 3 bases not matched to a gene; V was cut back by 1 base and J by 4 bases. CDR1 is SGHVS and CDR2 is FNYEAQ in the germline V gene. The CDR3 spans 15 residues. CDR3 in DNA: TGTGCCAGCAGCTTAGTAGCGGGAGTCGCAGATACGCAGTATTTT. Translation gives CASSLVAGVADTQYF.

The rearrangement links TRBV6-1 to TRBJ1-6; D unresolved. The germline V and J ends were trimmed by 4 bases and 0 bases, with 16 bases remaining between them. Germline CDR1 is MNHNS and CDR2 is SASEGT. The CDR3 has 18 amino acids. In DNA, the CDR3 is TGTGCCAGCAGTGGGACCTCCACCCTAAGCTCCTATAATTCACCCCTCCACTTT. Its translation is CASSGTSTLSSYNSPLHF.

CDR3 coding DNA: TGTGCCAGCCGCAGTATCCGACTTGGCTACACCTTC. Protein: CASRSIRLGYTF. The chain uses TRBV6-1 and TRBJ1-2; D is ambiguous. This CDR3 region has 12 residues. Trimming took off 8 bases at V and 7 bases at J, with 14 bases between the two ends. CDR1 and CDR2 from the germline V gene are MNHNS and SASEGT.

This clone occurred a few times. V usage is TRBV25-1 and J usage is TRBJ2-7; 7 nucleotides match TRBD1. The germline gives CDR1 MGHDK, CDR2 SYGVNS. J was trimmed by 2 bases and V by 6 bases; bases with no gene match: 10. This CDR3 region has 15 residues. DNA of the CDR3: TGTGCCAGCAGCCCCTGGGAGACAGGGACCTACGAGCAGTACTTC. It codes for CASSPWETGTYEQYF.

As regards this clone: The identical CDR3 is also encoded by other nucleotide sequences in the sample. The gene calls are TRBV7-2 and TRBJ1-2, with 7 bases matching TRBD1. Germline CDR1 reads SGHTA; CDR2 reads FQGNSA. The CDR3 is made up of 14 amino acids. V lost 1 base and J lost 4; bases outside the gene matches: 3. The CDR3 sequence: CASSLDRGRYGYTF. DNA for the CDR3: TGTGCCAGCAGCTTAGACAGGGGCCGCTATGGCTACACCTTC.

The chain is built from TRBV6-6 and TRBJ1-3; 8 bases fit TRBD1. Losses at the gene ends were 4 bases for V and 2 bases for J; bases not matched to a gene: 1. There are 14 residues in the CDR3. In germline, CDR1 is MNHNY, CDR2 SVGAGI (reference sequence). The CDR3 region has the DNA TGTGCCAGCAGTTCGACAGGGGCTGGAAACACCATATATTTT. This encodes CASSSTGAGNTIYF.

Regarding this clone: This sample includes further DNA sequences coding for the same CDR3. The chain has TRBV5-1 and TRBJ1-2; 7 bases align to TRBD1. With V trimmed by 5 bases and J by 3 bases, 4 bases remained unmatched. This CDR3 has 13 residues. Germline CDR1 SGHRS, CDR2 YFSETQ. CDR3 bases: TGCGCCAGCAGTTTTACAGGGGACTATGGCTACACCTTC. Its translation: CASSFTGDYGYTF.

J is TRBJ1-5 and V is TRBV5-6; D is possibly TRBD1 (5 bases). V was pared by 4 bases and J by 6 bases, with 20 bases between. The CDR3 loop spans 16 amino acids. Germline V CDR1 and CDR2: SGHDT, YYEEEE. CDR3 loop: CASSLQSPAGGQPQHF. The CDR3 region has the DNA TGTGCCAGCAGCCTTCAATCTCCTGCGGGGGGTCAGCCCCAGCATTTT.

CDR3 nucleotide sequence: TGTGCCAGCAGTTCCCGGGACAGGGGGTTCCCGAGCTCCTACGAGCAGTACTTC. Amino acid sequence: CASSSRDRGFPSSYEQYF. This chain uses TRBV27 with TRBJ2-7; 11 nucleotides line up with TRBD1. Per the germline V gene, CDR1 is MNHEY and CDR2 is SMNVEV (reference sequence). The CDR3 is made up of 18 amino acids. The trim removed 4 bases at V and 0 bases at J, leaving 11 bases unmatched.

J is TRBJ2-1 and V is TRBV5-4; tentatively, D is TRBD2 (6 bases). Between the trimmed V and J ends, which lost 0 bases and 1 base, there was a span of 20 bases. Germline V CDR1 and CDR2: SGHNT, YYREEE (reference sequence). The CDR3 is made up of 19 amino acids. The CDR3 reads CASSLVGGSPALSYNEQFF. DNA for the CDR3: TGTGCCAGCAGCTTGGTGGGGGGTTCCCCCGCTCTTTCCTACAATGAGCAGTTCTTC.

The chain is built from TRBV4-3 and TRBJ2-5; 9 bases map to TRBD2. The DNA end favors TRBJ2-7, so the J call may be wrong. The germline gives CDR1 LGHNA, CDR2 YSLEER. The CDR3 is 16 residues long. CDR3: CASSQVWLAGFYEQYF. The CDR3 DNA follows: TGCGCCAGCAGCCAAGTTTGGCTAGCGGGATTCTACGAGCAGTACTTC.

The chain uses TRBV28 and TRBJ1-2; 10 nucleotides line up with TRBD1. Germline-derived CDR1 and CDR2 are MDHEN and SYDVKM. After removal of 10 bases from V and 7 bases from J, the junction contained 15 bases not matched to a gene. The length of the CDR3 is 15 residues. CDR3 DNA: TGTGCCACCCACAGCCGGGACAGGGGCGCTGGTGGCTACACCTTC. The encoded protein is CATHSRDRGAGGYTF.

This sequence joins TRBV6-1 and TRBJ2-7, with 7 bases fitting TRBD1. Trimming at V came to 7 bases and at J to 2 bases, leaving 5 bases not matched to a gene. This CDR3 comprises 13 residues. Germline V lookup: CDR1 MNHNS, CDR2 SASEGT. DNA of the CDR3: TGTGCCAGCACTCCGACAGGGCCCTACGAGCAGTACTTC. Its protein product is CASTPTGPYEQYF.

The rearrangement joins TRBV6-1 to TRBJ1-2; 7 bases are shared with TRBD1. Per germline, CDR1 MNHNS and CDR2 SASEGT. Trimming cost V 1 base and J 8 bases; bases outside gene matches: 7. The CDR3 consists of 14 residues. The CDR3 spells CASSEGGQLLGYTF. The CDR3 DNA sequence: TGTGCCAGCAGTGAAGGGGGACAGTTGCTCGGCTACACCTTC.

The CDR3 spells CASRPTGEGSNQPQHF. In DNA form, the CDR3 reads TGCGCCAGCAGGCCTACCGGGGAGGGGAGCAATCAGCCCCAGCATTTT. This sequence joins TRBV10-2 and TRBJ1-5; D perhaps matches TRBD1 (5 bases). Germline V gene data show CDR1 as WSHSY and CDR2 as SAAADI. V was clipped by 6 bases and J by 1 base, with 16 bases between them. The CDR3 is 16 residues long.

V and J are TRBV19 and TRBJ1-6, with D tentatively TRBD1 (5 bases). V was clipped by 7 bases and J by 8 bases, with 21 bases between them. CDR1 LNHDA and CDR2 SQIVND come from the germline V gene (reference sequence). The CDR3 contains 16 residues. CDR3 in DNA: TGTGCCAGTAAACCCCCGTGGGGGGGAGATTATTCACCCCTCCACTTT. Residues: CASKPPWGGDYSPLHF.

Turning to this clone: An end of the junction differs from the germline gene, which may be a read error. The chain links TRBV5-4 to TRBJ2-1, with D possibly being TRBD2 (7 bases). Germline CDR1 reads SGHNT; CDR2 reads YYREEE (reference sequence). The CDR3 runs 15 residues. The CDR3 bases are TGTGCCAGCAGCTTGGCGGGGGGCTCCCACAATGAGCAGTTCTTC. This encodes CASSLAGGSHNEQFF.

The chain links TRBV27 to TRBJ1-2; 7 bases map to TRBD1. Trimming removed 5 bases from V and 5 bases from J; junction bases left unmatched: 14. The CDR3 is 16 amino acids. CDR1 is MNHEY and CDR2 is SMNVEV in the germline V gene (reference sequence). For the CDR3, the DNA is TGTGCCAGCAGTCGTTTGGGACAGAGTAACTGGTATGGCTACACCTTC. This codes for CASSRLGQSNWYGYTF.